Shown below are 10 T cell receptor beta chains from a single sample sequenced in a study of blood T cell repertoires in COVID-19. Method: immunoSEQ multiplex PCR; TCRdb's copy keeps in-frame clones and lacks some. The sample lists about 330,000 clones, approximately 88% occurring once. Input material: PBMCs or T cells enriched from blood (not recorded which). These TCRs come from a man aged 30 to 45 who had recovered from COVID-19.

Here the CDR3 DNA reads TGTGCCAGCAGCGCATATTTGACTCCCCCGGAAGGCTACACCTTC. Translation gives CASSAYLTPPEGYTF. This chain joins TRBV7-8 and TRBJ1-2, with D unresolved. This CDR3 region has 15 residues. Trimming removed 5 bases from V and 8 bases from J, with 21 bases in between. Germline CDR1 is SGHVS and CDR2 is FQNEAQ.

The chain recombines TRBV9 with TRBJ2-5; D remains ambiguous. Germline V gene lookup returns CDR1 SGDLS and CDR2 YYNGEE. There are 14 residues in the CDR3. Between the trimmed V and J ends, which lost 0 bases and 4 bases, there was a span of 10 bases. CDR3 coding DNA: TGTGCCAGCAGCGTAGAAAGCGTCCCAGAGACCCAGTACTTC. Translation gives CASSVESVPETQYF. The entire variable domain, with the rest obtained from reference TRBV9 and TRBJ2-5, is as follows: DSGVTQTPKHLITATGQRVTLRCSPRSGDLSVYWYQQSLDQGLQFLIQYYNGEERAKGNILERFSAQQFPDLHSELNLSSLELGDSALYFCASSVESVPETQYFGPGTRLLVL.

The rearrangement joins TRBV28 to TRBJ2-2; D is unresolved. Trimming pared 4 bases from V and 8 bases from J, leaving 8 bases between. Germline CDR1 reads MDHEN; CDR2 reads SYDVKM. The CDR3 is 12 residues long. The CDR3: CASSYTTGELFF. The CDR3 DNA sequence: TGTGCCAGCAGTTATACTACGGGGGAGCTGTTTTTT.

The genes are TRBV19 and TRBJ1-2, with D maybe TRBD1 (6 bases). V was trimmed by 0 bases and J by 2 bases, leaving 22 bases between them. Germline CDR1 LNHDA, CDR2 SQIVND (reference sequence). The CDR3 totals 19 residues. For the CDR3, the DNA is TGTGCCAGTAGTATAGATCGGTTCCGGGCAGGGGTTCTCAACTATGGCTACACCTTC. Protein sequence: CASSIDRFRAGVLNYGYTF. Filled out from reference TRBV19 and TRBJ1-2, the complete variable domain reads DGGITQSPKYLFRKEGQNVTLSCEQNLNHDAMYWYRQDPGQGLRLIYYSQIVNDFQKGDIAEGYSVSREKKESFPLTVTSAQKNPTAFYLCASSIDRFRAGVLNYGYTFGSGTRLTVV.

The chain is built from TRBV7-6 and TRBJ1-5, with 7 bases lining up with TRBD1. The V segment lost 1 base and the J segment 2 bases; nucleotides outside the gene matches: 8. Germline lookup yields CDR1 SGHVS and CDR2 FNYEAQ. The CDR3 runs 17 residues. CDR3 DNA: TGTGCCAGCAGCTTAGAGGTTTACAGGGGAGGCAATCAGCCCCAGCATTTT. Its protein is CASSLEVYRGGNQPQHF.

The J gene is TRBJ2-7, the V gene TRBV4-1, with TRBD1 matching over 9 bases. The V gene's germline CDR1 is MGHRA and CDR2 YSYEKL. The length of the CDR3 is 13 residues. The V gene end was trimmed by 8 bases and the J gene end by 3 bases; junction bases not matched to a gene: 5. The CDR3 coding sequence is TGCGCCAGCTCAAGACAGGGGGACTACGAGCAGTACTTC. Its translation is CASSRQGDYEQYF.

The V call is TRBV12-2, the J call TRBJ2-7; the table's D gene call, TRBD2, was not cross checked with the DNA. TRBV12-2 is tagged as a pseudogene. This CDR3 has 14 amino acids. CDR3 DNA sequence: TGTGCAAGTCGCTTAGGTGGGGGAGGTTACGAGCAGTACTTC. Translating gives CASRLGGGGYEQYF.

The CDR3 bases are TGTGCTTCGAAGCCAGGGGGCCTTTCACCCCTCCACTTT. It encodes CASKPGGLSPLHF. The chain recombines TRBV28 with TRBJ1-6; 8 nucleotides match TRBD1. CDR1 and CDR2 (germline): MDHEN, SYDVKM. This CDR3 contains 13 residues. The full variable domain, in which reference TRBV28 and TRBJ1-6 provide the parts outside the CDR3, is DVKVTQSSRYLVKRTGEKVFLECVQDMDHENMFWYRQDPGLGLRLIYFSYDVKMKEKGDIPEGYSVSREKKERFSLILESASTNQTSMYLCASKPGGLSPLHFGNGTRLTVT.

The CDR3 region has the DNA TGTGCCAGCAGTTTAGAAGGCGGGAGCATTCAGTACTTC. Translation gives CASSLEGGSIQYF. The J gene is TRBJ2-4, the V gene TRBV28, with 7 bases matching TRBD2. Trimming removed 2 bases from V and 9 bases from J; junction bases left unmatched: 4. Germline V lookup: CDR1 MDHEN, CDR2 SYDVKM. The CDR3 loop spans 13 amino acids.

The chain recombines TRBV11-2 with TRBJ1-3; 8 bases agree with TRBD1. CDR1 and CDR2 from the germline V gene are SGHAT and FQNNGV. V shed 4 bases and J 8 bases; nucleotides not matched to a gene: 10. CDR3 length: 15 residues. The CDR3 reads CASSSPGGGSDTIYF. Written as DNA, the CDR3 is TGTGCCAGCAGCTCTCCAGGGGGCGGTTCTGACACCATATATTTT.